This T cell receptor beta chain is from a study of shared clonotypes between healthy human individuals (dated by TCRdb to 2018 to 2021). In terms of the full investigation: The cohort included three men and a couple of women between 18 and 49 years of age. Per donor, three plates each were used for CD4 naive and CD4 memory, two for CD8 naive, and one for CD8 memory. The study deeply sequenced blood TCR repertoires of about 5 healthy adults to estimate repertoire size and the extent of clonotype sharing between individuals. To increase sequencing depth and limit assay-specific biases, different laboratories used diverse techniques to prepare libraries and sequence TCR repertoires. Leukapheresis yielded between about 0.8 and 8.9 billion PBMCs per donor. Overall study outcomes, separate from this receptor: Pairwise subsampling indicated that sequencing depth was expected to affect the degree of clonotype sharing among donors. Sampling was restricted to blood, and TCR repertoires in tissues likely differ from the TCR repertoires found in blood. Because the study included a small number of donors, the genetic and exposure-history diversity represented was limited. Compared with non-shared clonotypes, the clonotypes found in all four sorted-subset donors had higher generation probabilities. Across several donors, roughly 5.4% of naive CD4, around 3.3% of naive CD8, 2.3% of memory CD4, and 0.4% of memory CD8 clonotypes were shared. Even with the large sequencing depth, rarefaction of the sorted-subset datasets indicated that sequencing was incomplete. Naive subsets generally had larger estimated clonotype richness than memory subsets did.

V is pared back by 4 bases and J by 1 base, with 17 bases lying between the germline termini. The CDR3 numbers 16 residues from cysteine through phenylalanine. Only the CDR3 region is kept as DNA, spanning 48 bases read in frame from base 1. In the germline V gene (reference sequence), CDR1 corresponds to MNHEY and CDR2 to SMNVEV. With regard to this clone: It has no known antigen specificity. No base qualities exist here, and no much larger clone lies one base off it.

The donors were healthy, HIV-negative adults who had no recently reported acute infections or vaccinations. All donors were Caucasian adults living in Nashville, Tennessee, USA. CD4+ T cells were enriched by magnetic negative selection; naive cells were then positively selected on CD45RA, and the negative fraction formed the memory subset. Blood was collected by leukapheresis, and PBMCs were isolated by Ficoll-Histopaque density gradient centrifugation and then cryopreserved in liquid nitrogen vapor phase. Analytical flow cytometry was used to check the purity and quantity of each magnetically sorted T cell population. From each sorted fraction, genomic DNA was isolated and quantified by UV absorbance on a Nanodrop 2000c. TCR CDR3 regions were amplified from genomic DNA by multiplex PCR using the deep immunoSEQ assay. Extracted genomic DNA from each cell subset was distributed evenly across all wells of several immunoSEQ 96-well plates, and each plate was treated as a replicate. Each replicate PCR for sorted subsets received about 180 ng genomic DNA, equal to about 30,000 T cell genomes. Purified libraries were quantified with a Qubit 3.0 fluorometer, sized on a Bioanalyzer 2100, and re-quantified with the KAPA Library Quantification kit. A separate single-read 150-cycle Illumina NextSeq 550 flow cell was used to sequence each immunoSEQ 96-well plate. The original methods were these. The immunoSEQ output contained only junctional sequences without quality scores, so filtering could not match that applied to full-length reads. To assign V/J genes and CDR3, sequences were annotated against IMGT germline references using PyIR, a Python wrapper for IgBLAST v1.9. Reads with weak V/J assignments (E-value above 1e-6), missing CDR3, stop codons, out-of-frame junctions, or ambiguous translated residues were removed. V3J clonotypes were defined as sequences sharing an identical inferred V gene, J gene, and CDR3 amino acid sequence. Percentage overlap between repertoires was calculated by dividing the number of shared unique clonotypes by the size of the smaller repertoire. RTK rarefaction, the Chao1 estimator, and Recon v2.1 estimates of unobserved clonotypes were used to assess repertoire richness. OLGA was used to compute generation probabilities for all TCRbeta clonotypes that the gDNA method yielded from several donors. The source is immuneACCESS, and TCRdb retained only in-frame sequences with V and J called. Part of the clones is not carried over; for the studies checked, unresolved V genes explain less than half of this, and the remainder is unexplained. V and J calls and clone size come straight from that table; D and trimming were deduced from the DNA. Recorded for this sample are about 2.3 million clones; approximately 93% of them occurred a single time. Jointly, the top ten make up about 0.41% of the sample.

Sequences were obtained from naive CD4+ T cells from PBMCs. The intended sense of this specimen's cell subset or site label: CD45RA+ positively selected. Recombination linked TRBV27 to TRBJ2-7; the D gene assignment is perhaps TRBD1 or TRBD2, with each matching 6 bases. The TCR originated in a man younger than 35 in good health. Some clones in this sample may be carry-over from other donors' samples. The nucleotide sequence is given as TGTGCCAGCAGTTACCGACTGGGGGGCAGGTCCTACGAGCAGTACTTC. This yields the protein CASSYRLGGRSYEQYF.